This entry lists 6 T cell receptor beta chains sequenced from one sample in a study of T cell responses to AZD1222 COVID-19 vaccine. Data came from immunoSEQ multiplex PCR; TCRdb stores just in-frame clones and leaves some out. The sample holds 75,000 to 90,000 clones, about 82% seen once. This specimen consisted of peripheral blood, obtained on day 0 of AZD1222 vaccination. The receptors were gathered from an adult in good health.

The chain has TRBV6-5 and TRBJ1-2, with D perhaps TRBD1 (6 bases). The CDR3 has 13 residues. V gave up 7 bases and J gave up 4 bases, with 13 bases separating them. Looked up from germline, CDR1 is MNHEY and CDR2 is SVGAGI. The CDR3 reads CASKDRHPYGYTF. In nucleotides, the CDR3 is TGTGCCAGCAAGGACAGACACCCCTATGGCTACACCTTC.

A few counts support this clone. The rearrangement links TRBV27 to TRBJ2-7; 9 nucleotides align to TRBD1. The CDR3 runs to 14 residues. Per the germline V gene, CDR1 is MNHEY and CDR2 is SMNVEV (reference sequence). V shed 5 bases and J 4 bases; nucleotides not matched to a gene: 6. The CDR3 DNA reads TGTGCCAGCAGTCCCCGACAGGGGGGTTACGAGCAGTACTTC. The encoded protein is CASSPRQGGYEQYF.

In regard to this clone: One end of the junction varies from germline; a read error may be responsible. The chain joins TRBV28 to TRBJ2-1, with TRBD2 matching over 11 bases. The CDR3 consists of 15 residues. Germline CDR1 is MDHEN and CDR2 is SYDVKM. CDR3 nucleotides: TGTGCCAGCAGTTCTAGCGGGAGGTCCTCCAATGAGCAGTTCTTC. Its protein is CASSSSGRSSNEQFF.

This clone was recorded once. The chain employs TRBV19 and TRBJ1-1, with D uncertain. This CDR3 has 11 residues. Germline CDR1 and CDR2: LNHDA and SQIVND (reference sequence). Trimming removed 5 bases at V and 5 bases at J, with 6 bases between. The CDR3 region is CASSQWTEAFF. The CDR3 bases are TGTGCCAGTAGTCAATGGACTGAAGCTTTCTTT.

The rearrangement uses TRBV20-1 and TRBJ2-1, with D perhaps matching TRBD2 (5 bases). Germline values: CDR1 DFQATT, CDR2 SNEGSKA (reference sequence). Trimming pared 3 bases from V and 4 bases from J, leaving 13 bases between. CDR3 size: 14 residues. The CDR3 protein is CSASEGVGYNEQFF. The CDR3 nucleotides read TGCAGTGCTAGTGAGGGAGTGGGGTACAATGAGCAGTTCTTC.

The CDR3: CASSLDPGIAGELFF. The CDR3 DNA is TGTGCCAGCAGCTTAGATCCGGGAATTGCCGGGGAGCTGTTTTTT. The J gene is TRBJ2-2, the V gene TRBV7-2; maybe TRBD2 (5 bases). This CDR3 region has 15 residues. Germline V CDR1 and CDR2: SGHTA, FQGNSA. V lost 1 base, J lost 6 bases, and 12 bases lay in between.